The 24 T cell receptor beta chains listed next were all sequenced from one sample in a study of CD8+ T cells in alopecia areata. Treatment denoted: oral pan-JAK inhibitor, 5-10 mg twice daily. It was cDNA, reverse transcribed from extracted RNA, that served as the sequencing template. TCRdb's table, derived via immunoSEQ multiplex PCR, lists solely in-frame clones and lacks some. This sample has hundreds of thousands of clones, with over 60% found just once. The specimen comprised CD4+ T cells sorted from blood, sampled around week 44, from a patient treated with tofacitinib. The receptors were gathered from a human donor with alopecia areata.

The chain couples TRBV5-1 to TRBJ1-2; 9 positions match TRBD1. V gave up 3 bases and J gave up 4 bases; unmatched junction bases: 7. In germline, CDR1 is SGHRS, CDR2 YFSETQ. This CDR3 is 15 amino acids long. CDR3 nucleotides: TGCGCCAGCAGCTCCGACAGGGGGAGCGGCTATGGCTACACCTTC. It specifies CASSSDRGSGYGYTF. The full variable domain, in which reference TRBV5-1 and TRBJ1-2 provide the parts outside the CDR3, is KAGVTQTPRYLIKTRGQQVTLSCSPISGHRSVSWYQQTPGQGLQFLFEYFSETQRNKGNFPGRFSGRQFSNSRSEMNVSTLELGDSALYLCASSSDRGSGYGYTFGSGTRLTVV.

The chain is built from TRBV5-1 and TRBJ1-2; D is undetermined. Trimming removed 2 bases from V and 4 bases from J, with 9 bases in between. The CDR3 has 13 amino acids. Per the germline V gene, CDR1 is SGHRS and CDR2 is YFSETQ. The CDR3 protein is CASSLGNFYGYTF. CDR3 bases: TGCGCCAGCAGCTTAGGCAACTTCTATGGCTACACCTTC. The full variable domain, its missing parts supplied by reference TRBV5-1 and TRBJ1-2, is KAGVTQTPRYLIKTRGQQVTLSCSPISGHRSVSWYQQTPGQGLQFLFEYFSETQRNKGNFPGRFSGRQFSNSRSEMNVSTLELGDSALYLCASSLGNFYGYTFGSGTRLTVV.

This clone was counted only a few times. The V call is TRBV7-9, the J call TRBJ2-2; possibly TRBD1 for D (6 bases). Germline V gene sequence: CDR1 SEHNR, CDR2 FQNEAQ (reference sequence). Trimming took off 6 bases at V and 0 bases at J, with 14 bases between the two ends. CDR3 size: 16 residues. CDR3 nucleotides: TGTGCCAGCAGACAGGGTGGGGTCACGAACACCGGGGAGCTGTTTTTT. Translated: CASRQGGVTNTGELFF.

The chain carries TRBV27 and TRBJ2-2, with 11 bases matching TRBD1. This CDR3 has 15 residues. The ends lost 3 bases at V and 5 bases at J; junction bases unmatched: 2. Per the germline V gene, CDR1 is MNHEY and CDR2 is SMNVEV (reference sequence). The CDR3 bases are TGTGCCAGCAGTTTGGACAGGGGGCATACCGGGGAGCTGTTTTTT. Translating it yields CASSLDRGHTGELFF.

This clone was found once. The chain joins TRBV9 to TRBJ2-3; maybe TRBD2 (6 bases). CDR3 length: 15 amino acids. CDR1 is SGDLS, CDR2 YYNGEE, per germline. Trimming shortened V by 0 bases and J by 0 bases, and 8 bases separated the two germline ends. CDR3 in amino acids: CASSVGLVSTDTQYF. DNA for the CDR3: TGTGCCAGCAGCGTAGGACTAGTCAGCACAGATACGCAGTATTTT.

The chain carries TRBV29-1 and TRBJ2-1; 11 bases line up with TRBD2. The CDR3 length is 13 residues. Germline trimming cut 5 bases from V and 7 bases from J; bases unmatched to any gene: 4. Germline-derived CDR1 and CDR2 are SQVTM and ANQGSEA. The DNA of the CDR3 is TGCAGCGTTAGGGGACTAGCGGTTAATGAGCAGTTCTTC. Its translation: CSVRGLAVNEQFF.

The chain is built from TRBV4-1 and TRBJ1-3; D unresolved. The CDR3 spans 16 residues. The germline V and J ends were trimmed by 1 base and 8 bases, with 18 bases remaining between them. Germline assignment: CDR1 MGHRA and CDR2 YSYEKL. The CDR3 region is CASSQAHRTAVDTIYF. DNA for the CDR3: TGCGCCAGCAGCCAAGCCCACCGGACGGCTGTGGACACCATATATTTT.

The genes are TRBV6-1 and TRBJ1-2, with 9 positions matching TRBD1. The V segment lost 6 bases and the J segment 8 bases; nucleotides outside the gene matches: 10. Germline CDR1 is MNHNS and CDR2 is SASEGT. This CDR3 comprises 14 residues. The CDR3 loop is CASSPGQGIIGYTF. CDR3 DNA: TGTGCCAGCAGCCCCGGACAGGGGATCATCGGCTACACCTTC.

V is TRBV4-1 and J is TRBJ2-7; D uncertain. The CDR3 runs 15 residues. V was pared by 4 bases and J by 1 base, with 14 bases between. The germline CDR1 and CDR2 sequences are MGHRA and YSYEKL. The CDR3 coding sequence is TGCGCCAGCAGCCGGAAATCAGATGTGTCCTACGAGCAGTACTTC. This encodes CASSRKSDVSYEQYF.

The rearrangement joins TRBV13 to TRBJ1-6; D not resolved. Trimming left V 7 bases short and J 5 bases short, with 12 bases between. The length of the CDR3 is 14 residues. From germline, CDR1 is PRHDT and CDR2 FYEKMQ (reference sequence). CDR3: CASTLRADNSPLHF. The DNA for the CDR3 is TGTGCCAGCACTTTGCGGGCAGATAATTCACCCCTCCACTTT.

This chain joins TRBV29-1 and TRBJ2-2; D unclear. Trimming cost V 4 bases and J 1 base, with 10 bases left between them. Germline CDR1 is SQVTM and CDR2 is ANQGSEA. The CDR3 runs 14 residues. The CDR3, as DNA: TGCAGCGTTGCTTGGCAGCTGAACACCGGGGAGCTGTTTTTT. Protein: CSVAWQLNTGELFF.

This clone was seen a single time. The chain uses TRBV29-1 and TRBJ2-3; D might be TRBD2 (5 bases). This CDR3 spans 12 amino acids. Deletions cut 5 bases from V and 6 bases from J, with 12 bases between. The germline V gene has CDR1 SQVTM and CDR2 ANQGSEA. This chain's CDR3 is CSVRQTGDTQYF. In nucleotides, the CDR3 is TGCAGCGTTCGGCAAACGGGGGATACGCAGTATTTT.

The genes are TRBV2 and TRBJ1-2, with 8 bases aligning to TRBD1. The CDR3 has 14 residues. The junction had 6 bases not matched to a gene; V was cut back by 3 bases and J by 6 bases. Germline assignment: CDR1 SNHLY and CDR2 FYNNEI. CDR3 in amino acids: CASSEDREGDGYTF. The CDR3 DNA reads TGTGCCAGCAGTGAGGACAGGGAAGGGGATGGCTACACCTTC.

V is TRBV25-1 and J is TRBJ1-1; D is unclear. Trimming left V 0 bases short and J 10 bases short, with 15 bases between. Germline values: CDR1 MGHDK, CDR2 SYGVNS. CDR3 length: 14 amino acids. The CDR3 bases are TGTGCCAGCAGTGAATATGAGTCGGGAGCCGGAGCTTTCTTT. Encoded protein: CASSEYESGAGAFF.

This clone came up once. The chain uses TRBV11-3 and TRBJ1-1, with 7 bases matching TRBD1. The CDR3 consists of 14 residues. V was pared by 1 base and J by 1 base, with 0 bases of the junction left unmatched. Germline V gives CDR1 SGHNT, CDR2 YENEEA. Here the CDR3 DNA reads TGTGCCAGCAGCTTAGCAGGGGGGAACACTGAAGCTTTCTTT. This encodes CASSLAGGNTEAFF. The complete variable domain, with remaining parts taken from reference TRBV11-3 and TRBJ1-1, reads EAGVVQSPRYKIIEKKQPVAFWCNPISGHNTLYWYLQNLGQGPELLIRYENEEAVDDSQLPKDRFSAERLKGVDSTLKIQPAELGDSAVYLCASSLAGGNTEAFFGQGTRLTVV.

This chain connects TRBV7-9 to TRBJ1-1; a weak D match, TRBD1 (5 bases). CDR3 size: 14 residues. V was shortened by 7 bases and J by 5 bases, with 17 bases between the two germline ends. CDR1 and CDR2 from the germline V gene are SEHNR and FQNEAQ (reference sequence). CDR3: CASTKEGFVTEAFF. CDR3 in DNA: TGTGCCAGCACGAAAGAGGGGTTTGTGACTGAAGCTTTCTTT.

This chain uses TRBV5-1 with TRBJ2-3; D might be TRBD2 (6 bases). Deletions cut 0 bases from V and 0 bases from J, with 14 bases between. Germline V gene lookup returns CDR1 SGHRS and CDR2 YFSETQ. This CDR3 has 17 amino acids. The CDR3 DNA is TGCGCCAGCAGCTTGGGCTCCGGGGGACTTAGCACAGATACGCAGTATTTT. It is translated as CASSLGSGGLSTDTQYF.

There are a few counts of this clone. The rearrangement links TRBV29-1 to TRBJ2-7; 10 nucleotides line up with TRBD1. Trimming cost V 4 bases and J 7 bases; bases outside gene matches: 4. The CDR3 contains 12 residues. The V gene's germline CDR1 is SQVTM and CDR2 ANQGSEA. CDR3 in amino acids: CSVVRTGGEQYF. The CDR3 DNA sequence: TGCAGCGTTGTTCGGACAGGGGGAGAGCAGTACTTC.

The chain couples TRBV4-1 to TRBJ2-2, with 9 bases matching TRBD2. V shed 0 bases, J shed 2 bases, and the junction held 7 bases outside the gene matches. The CDR3 consists of 18 residues. The germline CDR1 and CDR2 sequences are MGHRA and YSYEKL. CDR3 in DNA: TGCGCCAGCAGCCAAGATCTGAGCGGGGGGTTAAACACCGGGGAGCTGTTTTTT. It encodes CASSQDLSGGLNTGELFF.

This chain uses TRBV7-8 with TRBJ2-1; D is ambiguous. Germline assignment: CDR1 SGHVS and CDR2 FQNEAQ. V was pared by 4 bases and J by 5 bases, with 12 bases between. CDR3 length: 14 amino acids. CDR3 in amino acids: CASSSSTYHNEQFF. The DNA of the CDR3 is TGTGCCAGCAGCTCATCCACTTACCACAATGAGCAGTTCTTC.

The chain combines TRBV5-1 with TRBJ2-5; 7 nucleotides line up with TRBD2. Germline loops: CDR1 SGHRS, CDR2 YFSETQ. Losses at the gene ends were 7 bases for V and 4 bases for J; bases not matched to a gene: 13. This CDR3 is built from 15 residues. This chain's CDR3 is CASATGVAGVETQYF. CDR3 nucleotides: TGCGCCAGCGCCACCGGCGTGGCGGGGGTAGAGACCCAGTACTTC.

This clone has only one observation. This chain links TRBV29-1 with TRBJ2-1, with D tentatively TRBD1 (5 bases). Germline CDR1 reads SQVTM; CDR2 reads ANQGSEA. V was cut by 6 bases and J by 12 bases, with 24 bases left in between. This CDR3 region has 14 residues. The chain's CDR3 is CSVAQVASSTGQFF. The CDR3 DNA reads as TGCAGCGTCGCACAGGTGGCCAGCTCAACGGGGCAGTTCTTC.

This rearrangement joins TRBV7-2 to TRBJ1-2, with D perhaps TRBD1 (6 bases). CDR1 is SGHTA and CDR2 is FQGNSA in the germline V gene. The CDR3 length is 17 residues. Deletions cut 4 bases from V and 4 bases from J, with 22 bases between. Here the CDR3 DNA reads TGTGCCAGCAGCTCAGGACGCTCGAACAGGGTTTCCTATGGCTACACCTTC. It translates to CASSSGRSNRVSYGYTF.

The V call is TRBV6-1, the J call TRBJ2-3, with 9 nucleotides matching TRBD1. The germline V gene encodes CDR1 MNHNS and CDR2 SASEGT. The V and J ends lost 6 bases and 5 bases, in that order; junction bases with no gene match: 6. The CDR3 sequence is 14 residues long. Written as DNA, the CDR3 is TGTGCCAGCAGCGGGAGGACAGGGGTAGATACGCAGTATTTT. As protein: CASSGRTGVDTQYF.